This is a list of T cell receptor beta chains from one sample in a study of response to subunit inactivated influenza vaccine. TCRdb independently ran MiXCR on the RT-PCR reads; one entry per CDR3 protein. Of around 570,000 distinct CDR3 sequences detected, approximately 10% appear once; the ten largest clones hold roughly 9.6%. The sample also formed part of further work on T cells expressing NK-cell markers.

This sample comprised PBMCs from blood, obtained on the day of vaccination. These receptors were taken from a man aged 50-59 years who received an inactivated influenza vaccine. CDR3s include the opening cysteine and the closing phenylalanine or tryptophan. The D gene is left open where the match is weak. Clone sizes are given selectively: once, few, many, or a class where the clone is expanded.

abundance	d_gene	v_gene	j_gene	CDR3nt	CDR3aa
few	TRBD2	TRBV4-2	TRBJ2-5	TGTGCCAGCAGCCAAGAAGTGTCTAGCGGGGGGGTGGAGACCCAGTACTTC	CASSQEVSSGGVETQYF
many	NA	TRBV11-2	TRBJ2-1	TGTGCCAGCAGCCAGGGCTCCAACAATGAGCAGTTCTTC	CASSQGSNNEQFF
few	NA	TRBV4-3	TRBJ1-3	TGCGCCAGCAGCCAATGGCCAATCGGGAGCTCTGGAAACACCATATATTTT	CASSQWPIGSSGNTIYF
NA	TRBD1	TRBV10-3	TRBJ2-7	TGTGCCATCAGTACAGGGGGCTCGAACGAGCAGTACTTC	CAISTGGSNEQYF
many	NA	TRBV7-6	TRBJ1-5	TGTGCCAGCAGCTTAAGAGACAATAGCAATCAGCCCCAGCATTTT	CASSLRDNSNQPQHF
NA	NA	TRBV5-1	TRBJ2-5	TGCGCCAGCAGCCGGACACTATCGGAGACCCAGTACTTC	CASSRTLSETQYF
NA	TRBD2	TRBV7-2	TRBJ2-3	TGTGCCAGCAGCGGACGACTAGCGGGACCTTCTGCGCAGTATTTT	CASSGRLAGPSAQYF
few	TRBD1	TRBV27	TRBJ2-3	TGTGCCAGCAAGGGACAGAACACAGATACGCAGTATTTT	CASKGQNTDTQYF
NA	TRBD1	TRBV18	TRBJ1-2	TGTGCCAGCTCGCCAACAGGGGTGGAGGGCTACACCTTC	CASSPTGVEGYTF
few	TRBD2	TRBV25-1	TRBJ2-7	TGTGCCAGCAGCCACCTCAGCGGGAGTGCCTACGAGCAGTACTTC	CASSHLSGSAYEQYF
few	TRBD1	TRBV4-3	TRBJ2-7	TGCGCCAGCAGCCAAGTAGTCGCAGGGGGCTACTACGAGCAGTACTTC	CASSQVVAGGYYEQYF
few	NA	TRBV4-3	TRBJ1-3	TGCGCCAGCAGCCAAGACCAAGGAAACACCATATATTTT	CASSQDQGNTIYF
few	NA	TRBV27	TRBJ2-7	TGTGCCAGCAGTTTAGCCGCGGGCGCCTACGAGCAGTACTTC	CASSLAAGAYEQYF
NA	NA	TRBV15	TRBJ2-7	TGTGCCACCAGCCCAGAGAGGAGTAGGTCCTACGAGCAGTACTTC	CATSPERSRSYEQYF
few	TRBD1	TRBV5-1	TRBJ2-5	TGCGCCAGCAGCGAGGACAGGGGTTGGGAGACCCAGTACTTC	CASSEDRGWETQYF
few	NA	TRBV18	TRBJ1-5	TGTGCCAGCTCACCAGGTAGGGACAATCAGCCCCAGCATTTT	CASSPGRDNQPQHF
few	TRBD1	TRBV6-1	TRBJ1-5	TGTGCCAGCAGGGAAACAGGGGGGGAAAATCAGCCCCAGCATTTT	CASRETGGENQPQHF
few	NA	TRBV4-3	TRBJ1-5	TGCGCCAGCAGCCAAGGCTACGTAGCGGTCTCGGGGAGCAATCAGCCCCAGCATTTT	CASSQGYVAVSGSNQPQHF
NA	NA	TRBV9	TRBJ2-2	TGTGCCAGCAGCGTAGCCCTCACCGGGGAGCTGTTTTTT	CASSVALTGELFF
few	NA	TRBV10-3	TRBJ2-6	TGTGCCATCAGTGAGGACAGCCGGGCCAACGTCCTGACTTTC	CAISEDSRANVLTF
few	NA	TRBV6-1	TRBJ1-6	TGTGCCAGCAGTTACGGGGGTTCACCCCTCCACTTT	CASSYGGSPLHF
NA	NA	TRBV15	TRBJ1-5	TGTGCCACGGCACAGGGAACCGGACAGCCCCAGCATTTT	CATAQGTGQPQHF
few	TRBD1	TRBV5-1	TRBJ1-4	TGCGCCAGCAGCCCCTGGACAGGGGGCGGAAATGAAAAACTGTTTTTT	CASSPWTGGGNEKLFF
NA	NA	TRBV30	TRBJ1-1	TGTGCCTGGAGTATTCCGGGGGCAGCTTTCTTT	CAWSIPGAAFF
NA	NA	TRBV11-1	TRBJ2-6	TGTGCCAGCAGCATACCGACGCCCGGACGGAGCTCTGGGGCCAACGTCCTGACTTTC	CASSIPTPGRSSGANVLTF
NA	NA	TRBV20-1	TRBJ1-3	TGCAGTGCTAGAGATGGGGGAAGCTCTGGAAACACCATATATTTT	CSARDGGSSGNTIYF
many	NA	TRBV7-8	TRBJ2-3	TGTGCCAGCAGCTTCGTATTTGGTAGCACAGATACGCAGTATTTT	CASSFVFGSTDTQYF
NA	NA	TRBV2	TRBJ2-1	TGTGCCAGCAGTGCGGCACTAGGGGGTAACAATGAGCAGTTCTTC	CASSAALGGNNEQFF
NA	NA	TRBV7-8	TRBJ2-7	TGTGCCAGTTCACCGGCTCAGGACTACGAGCAGTACTTC	CASSPAQDYEQYF
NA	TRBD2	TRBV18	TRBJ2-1	TGTGCCAGCTCACCACTCGTTAGGACTAGCGGGTACAATGAGCAGTTCTTC	CASSPLVRTSGYNEQFF
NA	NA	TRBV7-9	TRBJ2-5	TGTGCCAGCAGCTTAGCGGGAGGATTCGTAATAGAGACCCAGTACTTC	CASSLAGGFVIETQYF
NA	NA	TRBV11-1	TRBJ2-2	TGTGCCAGCAGCTTAGTCGGTGGCAGGGGCCTGTTTGTGGACACCGGGGAGCTGTTTTTT	CASSLVGGRGLFVDTGELFF
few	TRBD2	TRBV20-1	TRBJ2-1	TGCAGTGGCCAGGGCGGGAGCGCGCGGGTGGAGCAGTTCTTC	CSGQGGSARVEQFF